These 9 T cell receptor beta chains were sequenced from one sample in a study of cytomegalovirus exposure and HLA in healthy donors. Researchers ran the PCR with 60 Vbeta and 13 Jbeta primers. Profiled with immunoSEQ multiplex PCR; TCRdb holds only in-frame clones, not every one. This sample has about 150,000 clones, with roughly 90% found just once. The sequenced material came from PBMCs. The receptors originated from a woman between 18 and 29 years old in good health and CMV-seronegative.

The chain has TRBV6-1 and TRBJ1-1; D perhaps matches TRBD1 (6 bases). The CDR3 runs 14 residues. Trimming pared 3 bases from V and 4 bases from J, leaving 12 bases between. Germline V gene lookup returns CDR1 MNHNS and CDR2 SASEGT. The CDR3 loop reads CASSDVGHPTEAFF. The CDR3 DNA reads TGTGCCAGCAGTGATGTGGGACACCCCACTGAAGCTTTCTTT.

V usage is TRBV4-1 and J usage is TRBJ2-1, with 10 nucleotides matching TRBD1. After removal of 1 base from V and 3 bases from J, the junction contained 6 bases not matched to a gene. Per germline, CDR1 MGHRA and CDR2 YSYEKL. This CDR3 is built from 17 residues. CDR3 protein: CASSQVGRDRGYNEQFF. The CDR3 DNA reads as TGCGCCAGCAGCCAAGTAGGAAGGGACAGGGGCTACAATGAGCAGTTCTTC.

CDR3 amino acids: CASSPAGDEKLFF. Here the CDR3 DNA reads TGCGCCAGCAGCCCGGCGGGTGACGAAAAACTGTTTTTT. The chain recombines TRBV5-1 with TRBJ1-4; no reliable D call. This CDR3 is built from 13 residues. V was shortened by 4 bases and J by 8 bases, with 12 bases between the two germline ends. Germline-derived CDR1 and CDR2 are SGHRS and YFSETQ. The full variable domain, in which reference TRBV5-1 and TRBJ1-4 provide the parts outside the CDR3, is KAGVTQTPRYLIKTRGQQVTLSCSPISGHRSVSWYQQTPGQGLQFLFEYFSETQRNKGNFPGRFSGRQFSNSRSEMNVSTLELGDSALYLCASSPAGDEKLFFGSGTQLSVL.

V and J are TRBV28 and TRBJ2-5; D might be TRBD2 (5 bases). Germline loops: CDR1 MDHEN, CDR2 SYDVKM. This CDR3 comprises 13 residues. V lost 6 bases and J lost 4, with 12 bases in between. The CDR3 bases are TGTGCCAGCAGAATTCGGGGTGCAGAGACCCAGTACTTC. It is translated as CASRIRGAETQYF.

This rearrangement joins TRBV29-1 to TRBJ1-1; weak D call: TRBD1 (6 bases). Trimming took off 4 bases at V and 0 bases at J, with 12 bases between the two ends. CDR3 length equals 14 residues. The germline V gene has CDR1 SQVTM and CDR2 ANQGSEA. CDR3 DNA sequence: TGCAGCGTTGCGGCAGGGGCCTTGAACACTGAAGCTTTCTTT. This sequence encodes CSVAAGALNTEAFF.

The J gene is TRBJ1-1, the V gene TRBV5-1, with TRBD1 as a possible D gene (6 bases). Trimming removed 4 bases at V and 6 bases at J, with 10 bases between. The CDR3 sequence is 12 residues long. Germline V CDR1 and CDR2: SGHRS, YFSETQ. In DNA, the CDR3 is TGCGCCAGCAGCGCCACAGGGCCTGAAGCTTTCTTT. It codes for CASSATGPEAFF.

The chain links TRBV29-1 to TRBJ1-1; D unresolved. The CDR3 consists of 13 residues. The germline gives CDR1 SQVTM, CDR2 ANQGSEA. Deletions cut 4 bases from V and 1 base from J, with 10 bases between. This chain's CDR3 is CSVVRVGNTEAFF. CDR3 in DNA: TGCAGCGTTGTGAGGGTGGGGAACACTGAAGCTTTCTTT.

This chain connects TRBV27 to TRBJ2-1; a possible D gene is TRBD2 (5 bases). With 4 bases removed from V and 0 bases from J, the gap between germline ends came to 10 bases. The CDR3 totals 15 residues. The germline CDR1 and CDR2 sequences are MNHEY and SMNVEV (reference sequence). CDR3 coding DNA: TGTGCCAGCAGTTCGGACTTTCGCTCCTACAATGAGCAGTTCTTC. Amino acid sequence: CASSSDFRSYNEQFF.

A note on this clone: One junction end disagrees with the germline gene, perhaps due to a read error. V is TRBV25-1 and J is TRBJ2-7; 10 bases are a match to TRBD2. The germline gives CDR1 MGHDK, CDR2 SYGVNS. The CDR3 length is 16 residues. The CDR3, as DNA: TGTGCCAGCAGTAATCTAGCGGGAGCCAATACCTACGGGCAGTACTTC. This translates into CASSNLAGANTYGQYF.